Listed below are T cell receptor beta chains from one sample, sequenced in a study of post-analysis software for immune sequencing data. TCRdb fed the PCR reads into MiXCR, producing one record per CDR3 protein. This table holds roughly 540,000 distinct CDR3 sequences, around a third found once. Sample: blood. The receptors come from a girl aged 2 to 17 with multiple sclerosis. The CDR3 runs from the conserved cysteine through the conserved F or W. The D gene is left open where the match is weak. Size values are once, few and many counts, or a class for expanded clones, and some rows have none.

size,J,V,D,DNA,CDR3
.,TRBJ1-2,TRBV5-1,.,TGCGCCAGCAGCTTGGGACGGGACTTAGGCTACACCTTC,CASSLGRDLGYTF
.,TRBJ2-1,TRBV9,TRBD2,TGTGCCAGCACTAGCGGGATAGGTAATGAGCAGTTCTTC,CASTSGIGNEQFF
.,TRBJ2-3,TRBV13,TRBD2,TGTGCCAGCAGCTTACTTGGCGGGGGAATAGATACGCAGTATTTT,CASSLLGGGIDTQYF
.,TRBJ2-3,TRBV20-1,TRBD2,TGCAGTGCTAGAGCGACTAGCGGGCCTTCAGGAGATACGCAGTATTTT,CSARATSGPSGDTQYF
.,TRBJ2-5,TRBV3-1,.,TGTGCCAGCAGCACGCTGGGGGCAGAGACCCAGTACTTC,CASSTLGAETQYF
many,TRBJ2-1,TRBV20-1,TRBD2,TGCAGTCGACTAGCGGGGGGCTACAATGAGCAGTTCTTC,CSRLAGGYNEQFF
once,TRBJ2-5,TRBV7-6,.,TGTGCCAGCAGCTCCTTGGGCGGGGTGAAGGGTACAGAGACCCAGTACTTC,CASSSLGGVKGTETQYF
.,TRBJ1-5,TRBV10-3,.,TGTGCCATCAGTGAGTCTTTGGGCAATCAGCCCCAGCATTTT,CAISESLGNQPQHF
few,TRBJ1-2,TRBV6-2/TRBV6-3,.,TGTGCCAGCAGGCCGGGATTCTACTATGGCTACACCTTC,CASRPGFYYGYTF
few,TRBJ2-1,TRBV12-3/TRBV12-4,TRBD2,TGTGCCAGCAGCTGGGCGGGGGGCAATGAGCAGTTCTTC,CASSWAGGNEQFF
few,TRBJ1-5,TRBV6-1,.,TGTGCCAGCAGAAGCGGACCGAGGGCCCAGCCCCAGCATTTT,CASRSGPRAQPQHF
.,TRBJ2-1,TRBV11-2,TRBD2,TGTGCCAGCAGCCCCCGACTAGCGGGGGGTACCTACAATGAGCAGTTCTTC,CASSPRLAGGTYNEQFF
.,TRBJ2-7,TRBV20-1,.,TGCAGTGCCCCTACTAGCTCCCTTTACGAGCAGTACTTC,CSAPTSSLYEQYF
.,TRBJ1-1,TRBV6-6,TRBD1,TGTGCCAGCGGGATGCAGGGGGCTGTGATGAACACTGAAGCTTTCTTT,CASGMQGAVMNTEAFF
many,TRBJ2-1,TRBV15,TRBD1,TGTGCCACCAGCAGGGACAGGGGCCTCTACAATGAGCAGTTCTTC,CATSRDRGLYNEQFF
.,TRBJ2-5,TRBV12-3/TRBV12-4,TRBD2,TGTGCCAGCAGTTCTGGGGGCCTAGCGGGGGGAAGAAAAGAGACCCAGTACTTC,CASSSGGLAGGRKETQYF